This entry concerns a single TCR beta chain. Its antigen is not known. TCRdb's copy holds only in-frame clones and misses some; the assay was immunoSEQ multiplex PCR. The table records fewer than 100,000 clones, roughly 80% of them present only once. V was cut by 3 bases and J by 0 bases, with 18 bases left in between. Germline-derived CDR1 and CDR2 are LGHNA and YSLEER. The CDR3 is 19 amino acids. This sample was included in a study of OX40 agonist ivuxolimab in advanced cancers. For the study at large: Patients with prior anti-PD-1, anti-PD-L1 or anti-CTLA-4 therapy were eligible; roughly 41% had some.

General study points: CD4+ and CD8+ blood T cells expanded clonally by week 6 at 0.1 to 3.0 mg/kg.

This receptor was obtained from an adult with an advanced solid tumor such as melanoma, head and neck, liver or kidney cancer. The specimen was CD4+ or CD8+ T cells sorted from blood, collected in a trial of the OX40 agonist ivuxolimab. J is TRBJ2-6 and V is TRBV4-3; D might be TRBD1 (5 bases). For the CDR3, the DNA is TGCGCCAGCAGCCAGGAATCTCAGGGCCGCGGCTCTGGGGCCAACGTCCTGACTTTC. This encodes CASSQESQGRGSGANVLTF.